The 2 T cell receptor beta chains reported below all come from one sample, sequenced in a study of beta chain features in type 1 diabetes. Reverse transcription of all isolated RNA meant that expressed TCRB transcripts were sequenced. Using immunoSEQ multiplex PCR, the repertoire was profiled, and TCRdb retains in-frame clones only, with some absent. Found here are around 50,000 clones, roughly 48% of them singletons; the top ten hold roughly 0.13%. Regarding the study as a whole: People with Type 1 diabetes carried modestly yet significantly shorter TCRB CDR3s in all four CD4+ subsets.

Which antigens these TCRs recognize remains unknown. The sequenced sample was stem cell memory CD4+ T cells from blood. Receptors originate from a young man with type 1 diabetes.

This clone was observed a handful of times. The CDR3 DNA is TGTGCCAGCAGCCCGGGGGGGGGACCCTACGAGCAGTACTTC. The encoded protein is CASSPGGGPYEQYF. The J gene is TRBJ2-7, the V gene TRBV9; TRBD2 aligns across 8 bases. The CDR3 sequence is 14 residues long. The trim removed 4 bases at V and 2 bases at J, leaving 5 bases unmatched. The V gene's germline CDR1 is SGDLS and CDR2 YYNGEE.

The rearrangement joins TRBV9 to TRBJ2-5, with 10 bases identical to TRBD1. The CDR3 contains 16 residues. Germline CDR1 SGDLS, CDR2 YYNGEE. The J segment lost 3 bases and the V segment lost 0 bases, leaving 5 bases of the junction unmatched. CDR3 in amino acids: CASSVAGQGGEETQYF. The DNA for the CDR3 is TGTGCCAGCAGCGTAGCAGGACAGGGGGGAGAAGAGACCCAGTACTTC.